These 11 T cell receptor beta chains originate from one sample sequenced in a study of blood T cell repertoires in COVID-19. TCRdb's copy holds only in-frame clones and misses some; the assay was immunoSEQ multiplex PCR. Of roughly 260,000 clones detected, 88% appear once; the ten largest clones hold under 4.5%. The sequencing input was peripheral blood. The receptors derive from a man in his 60s who had recovered from COVID-19.

The chain joins TRBV3-1 (or the pseudogene TRBV3-2) to TRBJ2-7; TRBD1 aligns across 9 bases. CDR3 size: 15 residues. The trim removed 4 bases at V and 6 bases at J, leaving 10 bases unmatched. The germline gives CDR1 LGHDT, CDR2 YNNKEL (reference sequence). The CDR3 DNA reads as TGTGCCAGCAGCCCTCGGACAGGGGTTTCGTCCGAGCAGTACTTC. Encoded protein: CASSPRTGVSSEQYF.

The V gene is TRBV6-2 or TRBV6-3, the J gene TRBJ1-5; no definite D call. The germline V and J ends were trimmed by 2 bases and 3 bases, with 11 bases remaining between them. The CDR3 length is 15 residues. CDR1 MNHEY and CDR2 SVGEGT come from the germline V gene. In nucleotides, the CDR3 is TGTGCCAGCAGTTACGATGGTCTACTCAATCAGCCCCAGCATTTT. This codes for CASSYDGLLNQPQHF.

The chain is built from TRBV12-5 and TRBJ1-1; no clear D gene. The V gene lost 6 bases and the J gene lost 3 bases, with 11 bases spanning the gap. The CDR3 is made up of 13 amino acids. CDR1 and CDR2 (germline): LGHNT, FRNRAP. The CDR3 DNA is TGTGCTAGTGGCCCAACCGAGCACACTGAAGCTTTCTTT. This gives the protein CASGPTEHTEAFF. Full variable domain (missing parts from reference TRBV12-5 and TRBJ1-1): DARVTQTPRHKVTEMGQEVTMRCQPILGHNTVFWYRQTMMQGLELLAYFRNRAPLDDSGMPKDRFSAEMPDATLATLKIQPSEPRDSAVYFCASGPTEHTEAFFGQGTRLTVV.

V usage is TRBV4-1 and J usage is TRBJ2-3; 7 bases are shared with TRBD1. The CDR3 is made up of 17 amino acids. Germline V gene data show CDR1 as MGHRA and CDR2 as YSYEKL. After removal of 0 bases from V and 1 base from J, the junction contained 7 bases not matched to a gene. The CDR3 is CASSQDLNRGRTDTQYF. CDR3 nucleotide sequence: TGCGCCAGCAGCCAAGATCTTAATAGGGGGCGCACAGATACGCAGTATTTT.

The chain joins TRBV6-5 to TRBJ1-1; D perhaps matches TRBD1 (5 bases). The germline V and J ends were trimmed by 8 bases and 10 bases, with 14 bases remaining between them. The germline V gene has CDR1 MNHEY and CDR2 SVGAGI. This CDR3 spans 11 amino acids. The CDR3 nucleotides are TGTGCCAGCCGAGCCAACAGGAGAGCTTTCTTT. This codes for CASRANRRAFF.

This clone was seen only a few times. The chain combines TRBV27 with TRBJ1-5; D is unclear. V was pared by 0 bases and J by 14 bases, with 11 bases between. Germline V gene data show CDR1 as MNHEY and CDR2 as SMNVEV (reference sequence). The CDR3 sequence is 12 residues long. CDR3 nucleotides: TGTGCCAGCAGTTTATCCACAGTCCGAGAGCATTTT. It encodes CASSLSTVREHF.

The chain uses TRBV4-1 and TRBJ2-7; 8 bases align to TRBD1. In germline, CDR1 is MGHRA, CDR2 YSYEKL. The CDR3 contains 15 residues. After removal of 3 bases from V and 5 bases from J, the junction contained 9 bases not matched to a gene. Here the CDR3 DNA reads TGCGCCAGCAGCCATCACGGACAGGGATGGGACGAGCAGTACTTC. Translated, it gives CASSHHGQGWDEQYF.

This chain connects TRBV7-9 to TRBJ2-5; 9 nucleotides align to TRBD1. This CDR3 is built from 14 residues. With V trimmed by 5 bases and J by 3 bases, 4 bases remained unmatched. Germline V gives CDR1 SEHNR, CDR2 FQNEAQ (reference sequence). The CDR3 here is CASSVGQGKETQYF. CDR3 DNA: TGTGCCAGCAGCGTTGGACAGGGGAAAGAGACCCAGTACTTC.

This sequence joins TRBV13 and TRBJ1-1; possible D gene TRBD1, 5 bases. The CDR3 extends over 13 amino acids. Trimming took 4 bases from V and 3 from J, leaving 9 bases between them. The germline V gene has CDR1 PRHDT and CDR2 FYEKMQ (reference sequence). The CDR3 DNA reads TGTGCCAGCAGCTATTCAGGGTACACTGAAGCTTTCTTT. Translation: CASSYSGYTEAFF.

J is TRBJ2-1 and V is TRBV6-5; D is ambiguous. The CDR3 is 14 amino acids. V was trimmed by 7 bases and J by 0 bases, leaving 10 bases between them. Germline lookup yields CDR1 MNHEY and CDR2 SVGAGI. CDR3 DNA: TGTGCCAGCATGATAGCCACCTCCTACAATGAGCAGTTCTTC. The encoded protein is CASMIATSYNEQFF.

V and J are TRBV7-3 and TRBJ2-7; TRBD2 is a possible D gene (6 bases). Germline V lookup: CDR1 SGHTA, CDR2 FQGTGA. Deletions cut 2 bases from V and 6 bases from J, with 17 bases between. This CDR3 spans 15 amino acids. For the CDR3, the DNA is TGTGCCAGCAGCTTAGCGGCAGGAGGGTCTTGCGAGCAGTACTTC. The encoded protein is CASSLAAGGSCEQYF.